This T cell receptor beta chain originates from a study of blood T cell repertoires in COVID-19 (dated by TCRdb to 2020 to 2022). Notes on the research overall: Samples from collaborators originated in the United States, Italy and Spain and spanned both the acute and convalescent phases of COVID-19. Subjects who had been exposed to COVID-19, were actively infected with it, or had recovered from it provided the deeply sampled blood TCRbeta repertoires that made up the dataset. Where HLA class I and class II types were available, the types were taken from metadata supplied by the sample provider, not from assay-based typing. A de-identified subject ID, COVID-19 status, age in years and sex were almost always included in the sample metadata. The samples were drawn from two sources: the first 160 participants of the ongoing ImmuneRACE study, and 950 to 1,500 subjects contributed by 6 global collaborators. The material from the prospective study consisted of cDNA or gDNA derived from T cells, B-cell-depleted T cells, or PBMCs. A freely available public database, intended as a resource for researchers studying the immune response to SARS-CoV-2, is where the repertoires were released.

TCRbeta CDR3 regions were amplified from genomic DNA using the immunoSEQ Assay, a bias-controlled multiplex PCR. In the source study's methods: Nucleated cell counts per sample were estimated from amplification of reference gene primers within the assay. To quantify the absolute abundance of each unique TCRbeta CDR3 rearrangement, sequence reads were collapsed and filtered. For each sample, productive Simpson clonality was calculated as the square root of Simpson's diversity index across productive rearrangements. As stored in TCRdb, this immuneACCESS dataset retains in-frame rearrangements with V and J assigned. A fraction of the clones does not appear; measured against another copy, unresolved V genes explain less than half of the discrepancy, and the remainder lacks a known reason. From that table come the V and J calls and clone size; the DNA was used to work out D and trimming. In this sample the table shows 300,000 to 400,000 clones, about 87% of which occur a single time. The ten top clones hold approximately 10% of the sample.

The CDR3 runs 15 amino acids, cysteine and phenylalanine included. CDR3 DNA only is kept here, 45 bases in frame from base 1. CDR1 and CDR2, per the germline V gene, are SGHRS and YFSETQ. Between the V and J ends, shortened by 0 bases and 7 bases respectively, the junction contains 11 bases. In Seattle, one collaborating source enrolled patients while the infection was active and tracked those patients longitudinally over the course of disease. The collaborating institutions used their own protocols to collect whole blood in K2EDTA tubes. For TCRbeta analysis, collaborator samples were shipped as frozen whole blood, as isolated PBMCs, or as DNA extracted from either sample type. Remarks on this clone: This clone's antigen is unknown. Base qualities are missing; no much larger clone stands one base away.

General findings and caveats noted by the study authors: The quantity of clinical and demographic metadata differed by source and by participant and was supplied without curation.

The V and J segments used are TRBV5-1 and TRBJ1-6; TRBD1 could be the D gene, as 6 bases match. The sequencing input was peripheral blood. This sequence was found in a man younger than 40 with COVID-19, enrolled during active disease. The CDR3 corresponds to CASSLVGQGNSPLHF. The DNA reads TGCGCCAGCAGCTTGGTAGGGCAGGGGAATTCACCCCTCCACTTT. The full variable domain, completed from the reference TRBV5-1 and TRBJ1-6 proteins outside the CDR3, reads KAGVTQTPRYLIKTRGQQVTLSCSPISGHRSVSWYQQTPGQGLQFLFEYFSETQRNKGNFPGRFSGRQFSNSRSEMNVSTLELGDSALYLCASSLVGQGNSPLHFGNGTRLTVT.